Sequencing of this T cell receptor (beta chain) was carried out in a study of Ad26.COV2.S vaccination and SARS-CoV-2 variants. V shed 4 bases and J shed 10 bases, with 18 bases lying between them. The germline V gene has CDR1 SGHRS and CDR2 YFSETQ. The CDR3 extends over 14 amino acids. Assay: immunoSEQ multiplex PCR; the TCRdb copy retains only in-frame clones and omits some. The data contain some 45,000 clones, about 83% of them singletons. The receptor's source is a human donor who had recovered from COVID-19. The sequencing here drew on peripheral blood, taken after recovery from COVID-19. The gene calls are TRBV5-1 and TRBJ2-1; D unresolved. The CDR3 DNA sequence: TGCGCCAGCAGCCTAAGGACCGGCGATGTGGAGCAGTTCTTC. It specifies CASSLRTGDVEQFF.